The clone carrying this TCR beta chain has just a few counts. Other DNA sequences in the sample encode the same CDR3. The data were taken from a study of CD8+ T cells in alopecia areata. Turning to the study itself: Patients received oral tofacitinib, 5 to 10 mg twice daily, for moderate-to-severe alopecia areata.

The length of the CDR3 is 17 residues. With 0 bases removed from V and 0 bases from J, the gap between germline ends came to 10 bases. The V gene's germline CDR1 is SGDLS and CDR2 YYNGEE. RNA, once extracted, was reverse transcribed into cDNA for use as the sequencing template. TCRdb keeps only in-frame clones here, not all; method: immunoSEQ multiplex PCR. In the table there are hundreds of thousands of clones, about two thirds of which are singletons. V gene TRBV9 combines with J gene TRBJ1-6; tentatively, D is TRBD1 (6 bases). Sequenced here: CD4+ T cells sorted from blood, sampled at week 0. This TCR was sampled from a human donor with alopecia areata. The CDR3 loop is CASSVAGQSSYNSPLHF. The CDR3 DNA follows: TGTGCCAGCAGCGTAGCAGGACAGAGCTCCTATAATTCACCCCTCCACTTT.